The present T cell receptor (beta chain) was sequenced within a study of blood T cell repertoires in COVID-19. Using immunoSEQ multiplex PCR, the repertoire was profiled, and TCRdb retains in-frame clones only, with some absent. The sample has around 340,000 clones, roughly 87% seen once; the top ten hold 3% to 4.5%. Followed longitudinally, the Seattle patients had been enrolled during active infection. V was shortened by 4 bases and J by 1 base, with 11 bases between the two germline ends. The V gene's germline CDR1 is SNHLY and CDR2 FYNNEI. The CDR3 totals 14 residues. This chain links TRBV2 with TRBJ2-7, with a possible D match to TRBD1 (5 bases). The sequenced sample was peripheral blood. The TCR originated in a woman aged 55-70 years with COVID-19, enrolled during active disease. For the CDR3, the DNA is TGTGCCAGCAGTGTAAGCCCAGGGTCCTACGAGCAGTACTTC. Translating it yields CASSVSPGSYEQYF. The full variable domain, rest sourced from reference TRBV2 and TRBJ2-7, is EPEVTQTPSHQVTQMGQEVILRCVPISNHLYFYWYRQILGQKVEFLVSFYNNEISEKSEIFDDQFSVERPDGSNFTLKIRSTKLEDSAMYFCASSVSPGSYEQYFGPGTRLTVT.